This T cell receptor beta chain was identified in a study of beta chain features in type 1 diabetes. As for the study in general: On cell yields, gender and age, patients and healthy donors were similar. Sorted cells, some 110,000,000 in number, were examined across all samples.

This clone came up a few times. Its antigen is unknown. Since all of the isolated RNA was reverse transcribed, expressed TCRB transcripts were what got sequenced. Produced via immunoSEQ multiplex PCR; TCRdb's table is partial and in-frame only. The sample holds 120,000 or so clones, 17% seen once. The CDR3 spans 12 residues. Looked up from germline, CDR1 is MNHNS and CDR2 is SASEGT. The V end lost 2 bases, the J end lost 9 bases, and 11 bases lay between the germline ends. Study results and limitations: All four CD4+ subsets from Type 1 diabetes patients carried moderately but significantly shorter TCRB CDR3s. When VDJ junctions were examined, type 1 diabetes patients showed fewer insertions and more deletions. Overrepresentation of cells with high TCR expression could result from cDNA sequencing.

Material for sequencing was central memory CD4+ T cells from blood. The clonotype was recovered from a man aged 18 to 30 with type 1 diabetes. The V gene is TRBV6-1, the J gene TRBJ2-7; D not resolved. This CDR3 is CASSENPSGQYF. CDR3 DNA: TGTGCCAGCAGTGAAAACCCCTCCGGGCAGTACTTC.